These 7 T cell receptor beta chains originate from one sample sequenced in a study of cytomegalovirus exposure and HLA in healthy donors. PCR used 60 Vbeta primers and 13 Jbeta primers. Repertoires were generated with immunoSEQ multiplex PCR, while TCRdb's copy carries only in-frame clones and drops some. The sample shows roughly 100,000 clones, around 80% of them seen only once. Material for sequencing was PBMCs. Receptors originate from a woman aged 18-29 years in good health and CMV-seropositive.

The chain recombines TRBV7-9 with TRBJ1-1, with 10 bases identical to TRBD1. CDR3 length equals 15 residues. V lost 4 bases and J lost 3; bases outside the gene matches: 5. Germline loops: CDR1 SEHNR, CDR2 FQNEAQ (reference sequence). The CDR3: CASSWGQGTDTEAFF. The CDR3 DNA follows: TGTGCCAGCAGCTGGGGACAGGGGACGGACACTGAAGCTTTCTTT. Full variable domain (outside the CDR3, taken from reference TRBV7-9 and TRBJ1-1): DTGVSQNPRHKITKRGQNVTFRCDPISEHNRLYWYRQTLGQGPEFLTYFQNEAQLEKSRLLSDRFSAERPKGSFSTLEIQRTEQGDSAMYLCASSWGQGTDTEAFFGQGTRLTVV.

V usage is TRBV28 and J usage is TRBJ1-4; 9 bases align to TRBD1. V shed 5 bases and J 8 bases; nucleotides not matched to a gene: 9. Germline V lookup: CDR1 MDHEN, CDR2 SYDVKM. This CDR3 spans 15 amino acids. The CDR3 sequence is CASSLTWTGDEKLFF. In DNA, the CDR3 is TGTGCCAGCAGTCTCACTTGGACAGGGGACGAAAAACTGTTTTTT.

The V gene is TRBV5-3, the J gene TRBJ2-5; 9 bases are a match to TRBD2. TRBV5-3 carries the ORF label, with uncertain function. The CDR3 runs to 17 residues. With 1 base clipped from V and 5 bases from J, the junction kept 12 bases outside the gene matches. The CDR3 protein is CARSLSWVAGGLETQYF. The CDR3 coding sequence is TGTGCCAGAAGCTTGAGCTGGGTGGCGGGGGGGCTTGAGACCCAGTACTTC.

The rearrangement uses TRBV19 and TRBJ1-2; 10 bases map to TRBD1. Germline CDR1 is LNHDA and CDR2 is SQIVND (reference sequence). This CDR3 is 15 amino acids long. V was clipped by 10 bases and J by 0 bases; unmatched bases: 8. CDR3 amino acids: CATFDRGLSNYGYTF. The CDR3 DNA follows: TGTGCCACTTTTGACAGGGGGCTTTCTAACTATGGCTACACCTTC.

V gene TRBV6-1 combines with J gene TRBJ2-1, with D possibly matching TRBD1 (6 bases). The CDR3 runs 15 residues. Trimming shortened V by 0 bases and J by 7 bases, and 13 bases separated the two germline ends. Germline CDR1 and CDR2: MNHNS and SASEGT. The CDR3 DNA sequence: TGTGCCAGCAGTGAAGCGCGAGTCAGGGGAAATGAGCAGTTCTTC. This sequence encodes CASSEARVRGNEQFF.

The chain carries TRBV5-8 and TRBJ1-2, with 9 positions matching TRBD1. Germline V gene data show CDR1 as SGHTS and CDR2 as YDEGEE. Losses at the gene ends were 3 bases for V and 6 bases for J; bases not matched to a gene: 6. CDR3 length: 14 residues. CDR3 nucleotide sequence: TGTGCCAGCAGCTGGACAGGGGTCCAAAATGGCTACACCTTC. Translated: CASSWTGVQNGYTF.

The chain joins TRBV7-7 to TRBJ2-1, with D tentatively TRBD1 (6 bases). V shed 5 bases and J shed 13 bases, with 24 bases lying between them. The CDR3 runs 15 residues. Germline assignment: CDR1 SSHAT and CDR2 FNYEAQ (reference sequence). CDR3 sequence (DNA): TGTGCCAGCAGCCCTGGCCCGACGCTGGGGGCGGATCAGTTCTTC. The encoded protein is CASSPGPTLGADQFF.